Listed below are T cell receptor beta chains from one sample, sequenced in a study of T cell responses to AZD1222 COVID-19 vaccine. Sequenced by immunoSEQ multiplex PCR; TCRdb stores in-frame clones only, minus some. The sample yields about 120,000 clones, more than 70% seen once. This specimen was peripheral blood, taken 28 days after the second AZD1222 dose. Receptor source: an adult who received the AZD1222 COVID-19 vaccine. Each CDR3 is given with its conserved first and last residue. D genes are given only for firm matches. Expanded clones are given a class, and other clones once, few, many or no size at all.

TRBV7-9	TRBD2	TRBJ2-3	once	CASTGLAGDTQYF	TGTGCCAGCACCGGCCTAGCGGGAGATACGCAGTATTTT
TRBV10-3	TRBD1	TRBJ1-1	NA	CAISESGDRGSNTEAFF	TGTGCCATCAGTGAGTCGGGAGACAGGGGATCGAACACTGAAGCTTTCTTT
TRBV7-9	TRBD2	TRBJ2-2	NA	CASSLGGLRTGELFF	TGTGCCAGCAGCTTGGGAGGGCTTCGAACCGGGGAGCTGTTTTTT
TRBV2	NA	TRBJ2-5	NA	CASRNKYQETQYF	TGTGCCAGCAGAAACAAGTACCAAGAGACCCAGTACTTC
TRBV19	NA	TRBJ2-1	NA	CASSITGGDNEQFF	TGTGCCAGTAGTATTACTGGGGGAGACAATGAGCAGTTCTTC
TRBV9	NA	TRBJ2-3	NA	CASSVQGGSGDTQYF	TGTGCCAGCAGCGTCCAGGGTGGGTCGGGGGATACGCAGTATTTT
TRBV4-1	TRBD1	TRBJ1-2	NA	CASSYPAQGARNGYTF	TGCGCCAGCAGCTACCCGGCTCAGGGGGCGCGGAATGGCTACACCTTC
TRBV12-3/TRBV12-4	NA	TRBJ1-1	NA	CASSFYGTLAFF	TGTGCCAGCAGTTTTTATGGGACCCTTGCTTTCTTT
TRBV4-3	NA	TRBJ1-1	once	CASSQDWRGGTEAFF	TGCGCCAGCAGCCAAGATTGGAGGGGAGGCACTGAAGCTTTCTTT
TRBV3-1/TRBV3-2	NA	TRBJ1-1	NA	CASSPSGANTEAFF	TGTGCCAGCAGCCCCTCCGGCGCGAACACTGAAGCTTTCTTT
TRBV18	NA	TRBJ1-5	NA	CASSPGAGNSNQPQHF	TGTGCCAGCTCACCAGGGGCAGGGAATAGCAATCAGCCCCAGCATTTT
TRBV6-2/TRBV6-3	TRBD1	TRBJ1-1	NA	CASSRGRAVGSMNTEAFF	TGTGCCAGCAGTAGGGGGCGAGCGGTTGGTTCAATGAACACTGAAGCTTTCTTT
TRBV7-8	NA	TRBJ1-1	NA	CASSLQQTSYLGSFF	TGTGCCAGCAGCTTACAACAGACCTCATACCTCGGGTCTTTCTTT
TRBV5-4	TRBD2	TRBJ2-1	NA	CASSLSPSGAYNEQFF	TGTGCCAGCAGCTTGTCCCCCAGCGGGGCTTACAATGAGCAGTTCTTC
TRBV11-1	NA	TRBJ2-5	NA	CASSYGETQYF	TGTGCCAGCAGCTACGGAGAGACCCAGTACTTC
TRBV27	TRBD1	TRBJ2-6	NA	CASSIQGPGANVLTF	TGTGCCAGCAGCATACAGGGGCCCGGGGCCAACGTCCTGACTTTC
TRBV18	NA	TRBJ2-3	NA	CASSPPINTQYF	TGTGCCAGCTCACCACCCATAAATACGCAGTATTTT